This T cell receptor (beta chain) was obtained from a study of cytomegalovirus exposure and HLA in healthy donors. Study-level findings and limits: Confirmation was obtained in vitro that a few CMV-associated chains are specific for CMV antigens. The classifier reportedly diagnosed cytomegalovirus status with high specificity and sensitivity.

Only in-frame clones appear in the TCRdb table, and some are missing; sequencing was by immunoSEQ multiplex PCR. The sample gives 140,000 or so clones, 80% to 90% of which show up once; about 9.9% is in the top ten. Notes on this clone: Its specificity is not known.

Germline CDR1 and CDR2: SEHNR and FQNEAQ (reference sequence). The CDR3 spans 14 residues. V was cut by 2 bases and J by 8 bases, with 15 bases left in between. The donors were members of the roughly 120-subject validation cohort (separate from the approximately 650-subject first cohort). This sequence originates from a woman aged 18-29 years in good health and CMV-seropositive. The specimen sequenced was PBMCs. The J gene is TRBJ1-1, the V gene TRBV7-9, with D perhaps matching TRBD1 (5 bases). CDR3 nucleotide sequence: TGTGCCAGCAGCTTACTTGGGGCAGGGAGGGAAGCTTTCTTT. Translated: CASSLLGAGREAFF.